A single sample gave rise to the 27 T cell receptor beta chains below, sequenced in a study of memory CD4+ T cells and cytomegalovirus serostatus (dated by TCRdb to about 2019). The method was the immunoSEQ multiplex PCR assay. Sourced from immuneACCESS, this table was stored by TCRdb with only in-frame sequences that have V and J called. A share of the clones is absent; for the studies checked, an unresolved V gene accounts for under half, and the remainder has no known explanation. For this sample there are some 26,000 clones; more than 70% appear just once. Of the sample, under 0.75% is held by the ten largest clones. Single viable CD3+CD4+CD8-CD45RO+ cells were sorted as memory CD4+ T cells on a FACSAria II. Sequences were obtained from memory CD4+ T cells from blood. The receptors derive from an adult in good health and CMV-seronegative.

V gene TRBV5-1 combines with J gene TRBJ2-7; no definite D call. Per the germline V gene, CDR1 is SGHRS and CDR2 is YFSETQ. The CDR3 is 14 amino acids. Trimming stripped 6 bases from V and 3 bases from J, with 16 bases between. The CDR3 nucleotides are TGCGCCAGCACCCCCGGGCAGACAAACTACGAGCAGTACTTC. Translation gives CASTPGQTNYEQYF.

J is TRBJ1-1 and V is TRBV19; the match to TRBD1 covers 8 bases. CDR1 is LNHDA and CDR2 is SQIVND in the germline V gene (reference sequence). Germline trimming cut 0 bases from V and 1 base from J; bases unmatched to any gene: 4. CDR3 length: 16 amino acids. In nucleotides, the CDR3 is TGTGCCAGTAGTATAGAAGGGGACAGGCCGAACACTGAAGCTTTCTTT. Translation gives CASSIEGDRPNTEAFF.

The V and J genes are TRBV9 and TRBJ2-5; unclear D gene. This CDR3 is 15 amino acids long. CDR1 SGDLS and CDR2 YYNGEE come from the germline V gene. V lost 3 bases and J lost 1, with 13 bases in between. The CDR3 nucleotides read TGTGCCAGCAGCGCCGATCGAGCTTTCCAAGAGACCCAGTACTTC. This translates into CASSADRAFQETQYF. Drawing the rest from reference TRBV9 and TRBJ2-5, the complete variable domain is DSGVTQTPKHLITATGQRVTLRCSPRSGDLSVYWYQQSLDQGLQFLIQYYNGEERAKGNILERFSAQQFPDLHSELNLSSLELGDSALYFCASSADRAFQETQYFGPGTRLLVL.

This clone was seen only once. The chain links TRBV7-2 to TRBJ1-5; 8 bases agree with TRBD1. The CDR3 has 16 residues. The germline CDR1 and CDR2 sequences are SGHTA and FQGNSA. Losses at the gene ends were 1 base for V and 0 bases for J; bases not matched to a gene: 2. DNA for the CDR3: TGTGCCAGCAGCTTAGGGACAGGGAGTAGCAATCAGCCCCAGCATTTT. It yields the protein CASSLGTGSSNQPQHF. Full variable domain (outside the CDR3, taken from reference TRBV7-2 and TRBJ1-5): GAGVSQSPSNKVTEKGKDVELRCDPISGHTALYWYRQSLGQGLEFLIYFQGNSAPDKSGLPSDRFSAERTGGSVSTLTIQRTQQEDSAVYLCASSLGTGSSNQPQHFGDGTRLSIL.

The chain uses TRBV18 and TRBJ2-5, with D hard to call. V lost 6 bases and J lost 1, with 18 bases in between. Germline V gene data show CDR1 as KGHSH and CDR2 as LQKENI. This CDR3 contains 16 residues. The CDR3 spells CASSPGLGSLQETQYF. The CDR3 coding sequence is TGTGCCAGCTCCCCAGGATTAGGCAGCCTCCAAGAGACCCAGTACTTC.

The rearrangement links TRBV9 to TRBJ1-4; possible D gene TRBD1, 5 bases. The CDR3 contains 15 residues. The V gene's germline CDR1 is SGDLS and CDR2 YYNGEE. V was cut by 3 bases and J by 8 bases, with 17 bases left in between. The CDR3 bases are TGTGCCAGCAGCGAATGGTCCGGGACGGAAGAAAAACTGTTTTTT. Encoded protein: CASSEWSGTEEKLFF.

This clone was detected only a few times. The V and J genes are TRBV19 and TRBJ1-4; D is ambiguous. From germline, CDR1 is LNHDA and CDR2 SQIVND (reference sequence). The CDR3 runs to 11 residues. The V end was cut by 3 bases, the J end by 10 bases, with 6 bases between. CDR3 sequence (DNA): TGTGCCAGTAGTATCGCCGGAAAACTGTTTTTT. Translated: CASSIAGKLFF.

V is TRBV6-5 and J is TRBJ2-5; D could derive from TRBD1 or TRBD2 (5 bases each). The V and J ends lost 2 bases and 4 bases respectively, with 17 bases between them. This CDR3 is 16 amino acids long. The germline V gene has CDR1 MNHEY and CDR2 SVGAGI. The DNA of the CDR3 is TGTGCCAGCAGTTACAACGGGGTGGGGGAGATAGAGACCCAGTACTTC. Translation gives CASSYNGVGEIETQYF.

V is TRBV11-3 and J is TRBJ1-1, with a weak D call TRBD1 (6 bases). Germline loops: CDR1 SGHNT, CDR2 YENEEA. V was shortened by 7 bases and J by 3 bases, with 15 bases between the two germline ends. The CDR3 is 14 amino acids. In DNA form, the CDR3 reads TGTGCCAGCAACCGGGGGCGCGGGCACACTGAAGCTTTCTTT. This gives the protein CASNRGRGHTEAFF. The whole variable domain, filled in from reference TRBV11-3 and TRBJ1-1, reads EAGVVQSPRYKIIEKKQPVAFWCNPISGHNTLYWYLQNLGQGPELLIRYENEEAVDDSQLPKDRFSAERLKGVDSTLKIQPAELGDSAVYLCASNRGRGHTEAFFGQGTRLTVV.

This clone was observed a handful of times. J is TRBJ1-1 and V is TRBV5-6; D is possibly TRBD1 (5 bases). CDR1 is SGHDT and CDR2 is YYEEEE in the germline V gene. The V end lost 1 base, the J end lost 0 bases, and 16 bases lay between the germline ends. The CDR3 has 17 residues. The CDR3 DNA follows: TGTGCCAGCAGCTTGTTTGACAGCCGGAGGATGAACACTGAAGCTTTCTTT. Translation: CASSLFDSRRMNTEAFF. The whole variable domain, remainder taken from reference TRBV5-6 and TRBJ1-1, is DAGVTQSPTHLIKTRGQQVTLRCSPKSGHDTVSWYQQALGQGPQFIFQYYEEEERQRGNFPDRFSGHQFPNYSSELNVNALLLGDSALYLCASSLFDSRRMNTEAFFGQGTRLTVV.

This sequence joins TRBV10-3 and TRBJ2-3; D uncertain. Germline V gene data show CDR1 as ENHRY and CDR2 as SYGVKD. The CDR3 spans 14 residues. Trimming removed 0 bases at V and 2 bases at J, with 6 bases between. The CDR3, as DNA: TGTGCCATCAGTGAGTCCCCTCCCACAGATACGCAGTATTTT. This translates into CAISESPPTDTQYF.

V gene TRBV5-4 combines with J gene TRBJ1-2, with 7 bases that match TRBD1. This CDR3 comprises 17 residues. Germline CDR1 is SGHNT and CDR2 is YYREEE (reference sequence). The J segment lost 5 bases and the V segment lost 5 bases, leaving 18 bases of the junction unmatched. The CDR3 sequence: CASRVDGGTARGYGYTF. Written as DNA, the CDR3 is TGTGCCAGCAGGGTTGATGGTGGGACAGCGAGAGGATATGGCTACACCTTC.

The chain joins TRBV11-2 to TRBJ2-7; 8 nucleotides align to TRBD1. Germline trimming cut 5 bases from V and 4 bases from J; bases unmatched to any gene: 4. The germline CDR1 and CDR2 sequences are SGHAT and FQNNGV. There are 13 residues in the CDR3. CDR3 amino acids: CASSARQGYEQYF. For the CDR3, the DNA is TGTGCCAGCAGCGCGCGACAGGGGTACGAGCAGTACTTC.

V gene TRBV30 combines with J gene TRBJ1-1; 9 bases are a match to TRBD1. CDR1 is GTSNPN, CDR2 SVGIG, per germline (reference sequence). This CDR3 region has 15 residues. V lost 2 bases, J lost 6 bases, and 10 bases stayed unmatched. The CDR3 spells CAWSLTGTGRSEAFF. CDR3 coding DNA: TGTGCCTGGAGTTTAACCGGGACAGGGCGGTCTGAAGCTTTCTTT. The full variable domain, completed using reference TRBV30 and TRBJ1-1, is SQTIHQWPATLVQPVGSPLSLECTVEGTSNPNLYWYRQAAGRGLQLLFYSVGIGQISSEVPQNLSASRPQDRQFILSSKKLLLSDSGFYLCAWSLTGTGRSEAFFGQGTRLTVV.

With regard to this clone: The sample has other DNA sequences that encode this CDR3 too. CDR3 loop: CSVEVGEKLFF. For the CDR3, the DNA is TGCAGCGTTGAAGTTGGGGAAAAACTGTTTTTT. This chain links TRBV29-1 with TRBJ1-4; D is ambiguous. Germline V gene sequence: CDR1 SQVTM, CDR2 ANQGSEA. The CDR3 loop spans 11 amino acids. Trimming removed 1 base at V and 8 bases at J, with 5 bases between.

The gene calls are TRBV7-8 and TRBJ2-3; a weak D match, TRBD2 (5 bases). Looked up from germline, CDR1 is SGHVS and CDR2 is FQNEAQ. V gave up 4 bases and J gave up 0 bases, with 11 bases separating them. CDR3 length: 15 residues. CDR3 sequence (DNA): TGTGCCAGCAGCTCAAGGAGGTTTAGCACAGATACGCAGTATTTT. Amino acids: CASSSRRFSTDTQYF.

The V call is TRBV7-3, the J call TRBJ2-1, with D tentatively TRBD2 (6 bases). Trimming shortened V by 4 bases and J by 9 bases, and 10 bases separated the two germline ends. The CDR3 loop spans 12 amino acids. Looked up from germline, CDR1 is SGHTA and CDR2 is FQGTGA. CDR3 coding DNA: TGTGCCAGCAGCTCTATGGGACTTGAGCAGTTCTTC. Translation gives CASSSMGLEQFF. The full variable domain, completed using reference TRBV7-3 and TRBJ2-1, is GAGVSQTPSNKVTEKGKYVELRCDPISGHTALYWYRQSLGQGPEFLIYFQGTGAADDSGLPNDRFFAVRPEGSVSTLKIQRTERGDSAVYLCASSSMGLEQFFGPGTRLTVL.

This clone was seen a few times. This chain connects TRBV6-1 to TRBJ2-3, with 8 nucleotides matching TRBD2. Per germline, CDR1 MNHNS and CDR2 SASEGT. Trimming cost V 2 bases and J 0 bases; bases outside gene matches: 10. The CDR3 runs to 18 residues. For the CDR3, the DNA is TGTGCCAGCAGTGAATGGTTGGTAGCGGGATCAAGCACAGATACGCAGTATTTT. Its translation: CASSEWLVAGSSTDTQYF.

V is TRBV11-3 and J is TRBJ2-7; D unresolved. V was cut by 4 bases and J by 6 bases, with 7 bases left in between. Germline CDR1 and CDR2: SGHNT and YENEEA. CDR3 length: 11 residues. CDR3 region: CASSSIGEQYF. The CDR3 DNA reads TGTGCCAGCAGCTCAATAGGCGAGCAGTACTTC.

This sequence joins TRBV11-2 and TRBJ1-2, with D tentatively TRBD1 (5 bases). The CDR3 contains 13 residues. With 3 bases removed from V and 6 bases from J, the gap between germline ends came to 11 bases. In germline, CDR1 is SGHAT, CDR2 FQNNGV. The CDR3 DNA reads TGTGCCAGCAGCTTTTCCAGGGATGATGGCTACACCTTC. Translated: CASSFSRDDGYTF.

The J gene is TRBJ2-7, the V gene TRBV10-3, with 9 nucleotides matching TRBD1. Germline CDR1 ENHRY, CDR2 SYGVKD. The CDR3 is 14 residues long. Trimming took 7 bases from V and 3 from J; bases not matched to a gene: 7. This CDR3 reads CAIKGDRGGYEQYF. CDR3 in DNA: TGTGCCATCAAAGGCGACAGGGGGGGCTACGAGCAGTACTTC.

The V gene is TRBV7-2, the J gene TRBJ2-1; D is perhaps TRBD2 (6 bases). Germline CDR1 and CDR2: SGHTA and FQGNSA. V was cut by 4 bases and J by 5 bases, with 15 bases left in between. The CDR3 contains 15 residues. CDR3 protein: CASSSRGRFNNEQFF. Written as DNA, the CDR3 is TGTGCCAGCAGCTCCCGGGGGAGATTTAACAATGAGCAGTTCTTC.

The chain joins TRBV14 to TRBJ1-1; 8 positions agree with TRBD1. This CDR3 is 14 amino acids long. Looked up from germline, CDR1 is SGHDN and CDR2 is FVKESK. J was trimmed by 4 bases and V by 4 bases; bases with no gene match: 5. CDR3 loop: CASSLGQGVTEAFF. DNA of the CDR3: TGTGCCAGCAGCCTCGGACAGGGAGTCACTGAAGCTTTCTTT.

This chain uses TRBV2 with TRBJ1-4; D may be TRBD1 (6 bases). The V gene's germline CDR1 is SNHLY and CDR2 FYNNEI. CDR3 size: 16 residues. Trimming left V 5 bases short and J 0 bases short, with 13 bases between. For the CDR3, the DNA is TGTGCCAGCAGTCGCTGGACAGCCACAACTAATGAAAAACTGTTTTTT. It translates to CASSRWTATTNEKLFF.

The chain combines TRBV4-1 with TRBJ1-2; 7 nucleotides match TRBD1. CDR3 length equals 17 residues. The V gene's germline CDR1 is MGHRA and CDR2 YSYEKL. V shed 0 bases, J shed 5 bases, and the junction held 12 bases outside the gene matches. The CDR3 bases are TGCGCCAGCAGCCAAGATCCCACGGCAGGGGGGAGGTATGGCTACACCTTC. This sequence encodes CASSQDPTAGGRYGYTF.

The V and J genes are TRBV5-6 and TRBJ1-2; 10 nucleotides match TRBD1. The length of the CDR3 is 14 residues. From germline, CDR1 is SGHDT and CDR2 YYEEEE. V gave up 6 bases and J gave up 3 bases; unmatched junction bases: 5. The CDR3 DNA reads TGTGCCAGCATCTTAGGACAGGGGGACTATGGCTACACCTTC. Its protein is CASILGQGDYGYTF.

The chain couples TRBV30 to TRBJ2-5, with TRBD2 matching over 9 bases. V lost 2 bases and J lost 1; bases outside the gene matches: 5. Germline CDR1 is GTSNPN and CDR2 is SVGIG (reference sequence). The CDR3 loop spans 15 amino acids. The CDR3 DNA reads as TGTGCCTGGAGTTTTACTAGCGGGTTCCAAGAGACCCAGTACTTC. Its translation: CAWSFTSGFQETQYF.